The 26 T cell receptor beta chains listed next were all sequenced from one sample in a study of shared clonotypes between healthy human individuals. Data came from immunoSEQ multiplex PCR; TCRdb stores just in-frame clones and leaves some out. The repertoire consists of fewer than 850,000 clones, with 90% occurring once and the leading ten covering approximately 35%. The sequenced sample consisted of memory CD8+ T cells from PBMCs. The subset: CD45RO+ cells pooled with CCR7-negative TemRA cells. Receptor source: a man between 18 and 29 years old in good health. Some clones in this sample may be carry-over from other donors' samples.

V usage is TRBV11-2 and J usage is TRBJ2-1; 9 bases align to TRBD2. V was pared by 5 bases and J by 8 bases, with 10 bases of the junction left unmatched. This CDR3 has 15 amino acids. Germline CDR1 reads SGHAT; CDR2 reads FQNNGV. The CDR3 here is CASSPRGTSWYEQFF. In DNA form, the CDR3 reads TGTGCCAGCAGCCCTCGCGGGACTAGCTGGTATGAGCAGTTCTTC.

The chain is built from TRBV7-9 and TRBJ2-1; unclear D gene. Germline V CDR1 and CDR2: SEHNR, FQNEAQ (reference sequence). V lost 7 bases and J 0 bases, leaving 13 bases between the germline ends. CDR3 length: 15 amino acids. Here the CDR3 reads CASNTERPSYNEQFF. The CDR3 DNA follows: TGTGCCAGCAACACAGAGCGTCCCTCCTACAATGAGCAGTTCTTC.

A few counts support this clone. This chain uses TRBV30 with TRBJ1-1, with a tentative D call TRBD1 (6 bases). V lost 4 bases, J lost 0 bases, and 12 bases lay in between. CDR3 length: 14 residues. From germline, CDR1 is GTSNPN and CDR2 SVGIG (reference sequence). The CDR3: CAWTDRPMNTEAFF. The CDR3 DNA follows: TGTGCCTGGACGGACAGACCCATGAACACTGAAGCTTTCTTT.

This clone was seen just once. V gene TRBV21-1 combines with J gene TRBJ1-5; TRBD1 is taken as the D call from the table, unchecked against the DNA. TRBV21-1 is given as a pseudogene. This CDR3 spans 16 amino acids. The CDR3 DNA follows: TGTGCCAGCTCGGACAGGATCGGTTGGAGCAATCAGCCCCAGCATTTT. It yields the protein CASSDRIGWSNQPQHF.

This chain uses TRBV2 with TRBJ2-1, with D tentatively TRBD2 (5 bases). Germline assignment: CDR1 SNHLY and CDR2 FYNNEI. Trimming cost V 3 bases and J 8 bases, with 14 bases left between them. This CDR3 contains 14 residues. The chain's CDR3 is CASSDRLTEHEQFF. In nucleotides, the CDR3 is TGTGCCAGCAGTGACCGACTAACAGAGCATGAGCAGTTCTTC.

This chain connects TRBV2 to TRBJ2-1; 14 nucleotides agree with TRBD2. V lost 6 bases and J lost 5; bases outside the gene matches: 6. In germline, CDR1 is SNHLY, CDR2 FYNNEI. There are 16 residues in the CDR3. Here the CDR3 reads CASSPGTSGRNNEQFF. In DNA form, the CDR3 reads TGTGCCAGCAGCCCAGGGACTAGCGGGAGAAACAATGAGCAGTTCTTC.

The gene calls are TRBV5-1 and TRBJ2-7; 11 nucleotides agree with TRBD2. With V trimmed by 0 bases and J by 6 bases, 8 bases remained unmatched. The CDR3 length is 16 residues. Looked up from germline, CDR1 is SGHRS and CDR2 is YFSETQ. The CDR3 spells CASSLGTSGRVSEQYF. The DNA for the CDR3 is TGCGCCAGCAGCTTGGGTACTAGCGGGAGAGTGAGCGAGCAGTACTTC. Complete variable domain (other parts from reference TRBV5-1 and TRBJ2-7): KAGVTQTPRYLIKTRGQQVTLSCSPISGHRSVSWYQQTPGQGLQFLFEYFSETQRNKGNFPGRFSGRQFSNSRSEMNVSTLELGDSALYLCASSLGTSGRVSEQYFGPGTRLTVT.

The chain has TRBV5-1 and TRBJ2-3; TRBD2 agrees at 8 bases. V lost 2 bases to trimming and J lost 3 bases; unmatched junction nucleotides: 5. Germline lookup yields CDR1 SGHRS and CDR2 YFSETQ. This CDR3 has 15 amino acids. The CDR3 protein is CASSFAGGVTDTQYF. In nucleotides, the CDR3 is TGCGCCAGCAGCTTCGCGGGGGGAGTAACAGATACGCAGTATTTT.

This sequence joins TRBV9 and TRBJ1-2; weak D call: TRBD1 (5 bases). CDR1 and CDR2 (germline): SGDLS, YYNGEE. The V end was cut by 0 bases, the J end by 0 bases, with 15 bases between. The CDR3 totals 17 residues. CDR3 sequence reads: CASSVGTRTGPNYGYTF. DNA of the CDR3: TGTGCCAGCAGCGTAGGAACTCGGACGGGACCTAACTATGGCTACACCTTC.

The rearrangement links TRBV10-3 to TRBJ2-1; 9 nucleotides align to TRBD2. The CDR3 extends over 19 amino acids. V lost 3 bases, J lost 8 bases, and 20 bases stayed unmatched. Germline assignment: CDR1 ENHRY and CDR2 SYGVKD. CDR3 sequence reads: CAISDPTGLATRQYDEQFF. The DNA of the CDR3 is TGTGCCATCAGTGACCCCACCGGACTAGCGACTCGACAATACGATGAGCAGTTCTTC.

The V gene is TRBV14, the J gene TRBJ2-7, with 7 bases fitting TRBD2. Germline V lookup: CDR1 SGHDN, CDR2 FVKESK. Trimming took 4 bases from V and 6 from J; bases not matched to a gene: 6. CDR3 length: 13 residues. CDR3 protein: CASSLASGGEQYF. Here the CDR3 DNA reads TGTGCCAGCAGCCTGGCTTCGGGAGGCGAGCAGTACTTC.

The genes are TRBV27 and TRBJ2-1; D might be TRBD2 (5 bases). The CDR3 is 15 residues long. V lost 6 bases to trimming and J lost 0 bases, with 12 bases between them. CDR1 MNHEY and CDR2 SMNVEV come from the germline V gene (reference sequence). The CDR3 bases are TGTGCCAGCAGCGTCGGGGTCAGCTCCTACAATGAGCAGTTCTTC. Translation gives CASSVGVSSYNEQFF.

V and J are TRBV11-2 and TRBJ2-1; 7 nucleotides match TRBD1. In germline, CDR1 is SGHAT, CDR2 FQNNGV. V lost 2 bases, J lost 0 bases, and 4 bases stayed unmatched. This CDR3 has 16 residues. CDR3 protein: CASSLYGTVSYNEQFF. DNA of the CDR3: TGTGCCAGCAGCTTATATGGGACAGTCTCCTACAATGAGCAGTTCTTC.

The chain joins TRBV9 to TRBJ2-5; 14 nucleotides match TRBD2. This CDR3 comprises 18 residues. The germline gives CDR1 SGDLS, CDR2 YYNGEE. With V trimmed by 3 bases and J by 4 bases, 11 bases remained unmatched. The CDR3 protein is CASSARLAGGPLGETQYF. CDR3 DNA sequence: TGTGCCAGCAGCGCTCGACTAGCGGGAGGGCCTTTGGGAGAGACCCAGTACTTC.

The chain recombines TRBV4-1 with TRBJ2-1; 13 bases fit TRBD2. Germline V gene lookup returns CDR1 MGHRA and CDR2 YSYEKL. The CDR3 totals 17 residues. J was trimmed by 11 bases and V by 7 bases; bases with no gene match: 17. The chain's CDR3 is CASTLLVEGLAGNKQFF. As DNA, the CDR3 is TGCGCCAGCACCCTCCTAGTGGAGGGACTAGCGGGAAATAAGCAGTTCTTC.

This chain connects TRBV27 to TRBJ1-1, with 9 bases fitting TRBD1. The germline V gene encodes CDR1 MNHEY and CDR2 SMNVEV (reference sequence). CDR3 length: 16 residues. V lost 5 bases to trimming and J lost 3 bases; unmatched junction nucleotides: 10. In DNA form, the CDR3 reads TGTGCCAGCAGTCCATTACCGGGACAGGGATACACTGAAGCTTTCTTT. It translates to CASSPLPGQGYTEAFF.

The chain couples TRBV19 to TRBJ2-1, with no clear D. Germline V gives CDR1 LNHDA, CDR2 SQIVND (reference sequence). The germline V and J ends were trimmed by 3 bases and 4 bases, with 13 bases remaining between them. The CDR3 covers 15 residues. The CDR3 spells CASSILGMPYNEQFF. The CDR3 nucleotides are TGTGCCAGTAGTATTCTGGGTATGCCATACAATGAGCAGTTCTTC.

Turning to this clone: The identical CDR3 is also encoded by other nucleotide sequences in the sample. The CDR3 spells CASSLAGDTDTQYF. The CDR3 nucleotides read TGTGCCAGCAGTTTGGCGGGCGACACAGATACGCAGTATTTT. The chain couples TRBV28 to TRBJ2-3, with D tentatively TRBD2 (5 bases). The CDR3 runs to 14 residues. Looked up from germline, CDR1 is MDHEN and CDR2 is SYDVKM. Trimming removed 3 bases at V and 2 bases at J, with 9 bases between.

The sample holds one count of this clone. The chain joins TRBV6-5 to TRBJ2-2; no clear D gene. Trimming took 6 bases from V and 0 from J, leaving 11 bases between them. Germline V gene sequence: CDR1 MNHEY, CDR2 SVGAGI. The CDR3 has 15 residues. CDR3 region: CASRPVAPNTGELFF. The CDR3, as DNA: TGTGCCAGCAGACCTGTGGCACCGAACACCGGGGAGCTGTTTTTT.

V and J are TRBV15 and TRBJ1-1; no definite D call. This CDR3 has 13 amino acids. Per germline, CDR1 LNHNV and CDR2 YYDKDF (reference sequence). V was trimmed by 4 bases and J by 0 bases, leaving 6 bases between them. DNA of the CDR3: TGTGCCACCAGCAAAGACATGAACACTGAAGCTTTCTTT. Translation: CATSKDMNTEAFF.

The rearrangement links TRBV10-3 to TRBJ1-3, with 7 bases lining up with TRBD1. Trimming at V came to 6 bases and at J to 0 bases, leaving 14 bases not matched to a gene. From germline, CDR1 is ENHRY and CDR2 SYGVKD. This CDR3 region has 18 residues. CDR3 coding DNA: TGTGCCATCAGAGCACAAACAGGGGACGACTTCTCTGGAAACACCATATATTTT. Amino acid sequence: CAIRAQTGDDFSGNTIYF.

The rearrangement uses TRBV30 and TRBJ2-1; D may be TRBD2 (6 bases). CDR3 length equals 11 residues. The V end lost 4 bases, the J end lost 8 bases, and 9 bases lay between the germline ends. Germline V gene data show CDR1 as GTSNPN and CDR2 as SVGIG (reference sequence). DNA for the CDR3: TGTGCCTGGACGGGCGGGGATGAGCAGTTCTTC. Translating it yields CAWTGGDEQFF.

The gene calls are TRBV6-5 and TRBJ1-5; 7 nucleotides agree with TRBD1. In germline, CDR1 is MNHEY, CDR2 SVGAGI. The CDR3 length is 15 residues. With V trimmed by 2 bases and J by 1 base, 2 bases remained unmatched. CDR3 nucleotides: TGTGCCAGCAGTTACACACAGGGGAGCAATCAGCCCCAGCATTTT. Translating gives CASSYTQGSNQPQHF.

The rearrangement uses TRBV7-6 and TRBJ2-7, with 11 bases fitting TRBD2. Germline CDR1 reads SGHVS; CDR2 reads FNYEAQ. There are 15 residues in the CDR3. V lost 5 bases and J lost 4; bases outside the gene matches: 7. The CDR3 DNA is TGTGCCAGCAGCCCTGGACTAGCGGGTTATTACGAGCAGTACTTC. Its protein is CASSPGLAGYYEQYF.

In its sample, this clone was seen once. The CDR3 protein is CASRRKPGLATNTGELFF. CDR3 in DNA: TGCGCCAGCCGACGAAAACCGGGACTAGCGACGAACACCGGGGAGCTGTTTTTT. This chain uses TRBV4-1 with TRBJ2-2; TRBD2 agrees at 10 bases. Germline CDR1 is MGHRA and CDR2 is YSYEKL. The CDR3 covers 18 residues. The V gene end was trimmed by 8 bases and the J gene end by 0 bases; junction bases not matched to a gene: 12.

This clone was counted once. The chain employs TRBV29-1 and TRBJ2-1; 8 bases match TRBD2. This CDR3 region has 16 residues. Germline V gives CDR1 SQVTM, CDR2 ANQGSEA. J gave up 8 bases and V 7 bases, and 19 bases lay outside the gene matches. This CDR3 reads CSGWGIEREYFYEQFF. CDR3 in DNA: TGCAGCGGGTGGGGAATCGAGCGGGAGTATTTTTATGAGCAGTTCTTC.